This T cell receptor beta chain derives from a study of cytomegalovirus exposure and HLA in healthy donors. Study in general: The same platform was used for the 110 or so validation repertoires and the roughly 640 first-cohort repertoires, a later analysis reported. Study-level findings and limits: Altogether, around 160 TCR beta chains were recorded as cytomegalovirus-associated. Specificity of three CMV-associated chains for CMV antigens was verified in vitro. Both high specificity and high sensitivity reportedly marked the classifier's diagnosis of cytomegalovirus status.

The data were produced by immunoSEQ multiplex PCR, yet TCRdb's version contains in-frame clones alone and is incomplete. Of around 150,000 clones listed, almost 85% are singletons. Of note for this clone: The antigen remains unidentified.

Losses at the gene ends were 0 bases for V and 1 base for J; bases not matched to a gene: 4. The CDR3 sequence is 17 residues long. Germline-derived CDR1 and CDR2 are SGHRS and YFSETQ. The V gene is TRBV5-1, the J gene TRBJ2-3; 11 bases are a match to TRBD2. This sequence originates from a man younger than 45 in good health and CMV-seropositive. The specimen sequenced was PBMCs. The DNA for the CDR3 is TGCGCCAGCAGCTTGGTCCTAGCGGGAGGAGGCACAGATACGCAGTATTTT. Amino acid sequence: CASSLVLAGGGTDTQYF.